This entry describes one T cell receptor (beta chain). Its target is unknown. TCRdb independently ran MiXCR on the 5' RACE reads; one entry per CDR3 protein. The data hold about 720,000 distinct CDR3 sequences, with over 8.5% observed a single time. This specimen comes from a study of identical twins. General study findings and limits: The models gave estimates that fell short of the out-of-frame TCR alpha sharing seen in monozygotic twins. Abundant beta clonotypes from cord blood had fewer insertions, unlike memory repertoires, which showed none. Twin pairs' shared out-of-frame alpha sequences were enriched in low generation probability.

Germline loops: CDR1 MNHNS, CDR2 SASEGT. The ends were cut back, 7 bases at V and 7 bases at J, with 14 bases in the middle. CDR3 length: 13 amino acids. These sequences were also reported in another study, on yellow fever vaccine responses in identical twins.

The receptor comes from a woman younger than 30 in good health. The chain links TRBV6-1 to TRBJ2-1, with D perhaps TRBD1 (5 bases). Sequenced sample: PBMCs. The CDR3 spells CASTDNLGNEQFF. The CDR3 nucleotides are TGTGCCAGCACGGACAATCTAGGGAATGAGCAGTTCTTC.